The 17 T cell receptor beta chains given below trace back to one sample, sequenced in a study of tissue T cells after allogeneic stem cell transplantation. Assay: immunoSEQ multiplex PCR; the TCRdb copy retains only in-frame clones and omits some. The sample holds around 50,000 clones, 73% seen once. Sequencing was done on a sample of sorted cells pooled from one or two spleens. The receptor set was obtained from a pool of C57BL/6 mice in good health.

This clone was seen just once. The genes are named according to mouse. The read terminates 1 residue before the CDR3 end, so the remaining end is supplied by the germline J gene. The chain recombines TRBV20 with TRBJ2-1; 7 bases fit TRBD2. The CDR3 totals 13 residues. Trimming took 1 base from V and 3 from J; bases not matched to a gene: 0. CDR1 and CDR2 from the germline V gene are GFQATS and STVNSAI. The CDR3 DNA, read in part, is TGTGGTGCTAGGGTGGGGGGCTATGCTGAGCAGTTC. Translated, it gives CGARVGGYAEQF. The full CDR3 protein reads CGARVGGYAEQFF.

This clone has a single count. Here the gene names and germline are mouse. The observed sequence ends 1 residue before the CDR3 terminus, with the missing tail filled in from the germline J gene. The rearrangement joins TRBV13-2 to TRBJ2-2, with D perhaps TRBD2 (7 bases). CDR3 size: 15 residues. Trimming removed 2 bases at V and 4 bases at J, with 12 bases between. Germline V lookup: CDR1 NNHNN, CDR2 SYGAGS (reference sequence). The CDR3 sequence is CASGEPGGATGQLYF. The sequenced CDR3 bases are TGTGCCAGCGGTGAGCCGGGGGGCGCCACCGGGCAGCTCTAC.

Details on this clone: The gene names given are mouse names. The CDR3 end falls 1 residue outside the read, so it is completed with the germline J gene. The chain combines TRBV2 with TRBJ2-2; 9 bases are a match to TRBD2. Germline values: CDR1 LGHNA, CDR2 YSYQKL. The CDR3 totals 16 residues. The trim removed 2 bases at V and 1 base at J, leaving 2 bases unmatched. CDR3 DNA (partial): TGTGCCAGCAGCCAACGACTGGGGGTAAACACCGGGCAGCTCTAC. Translation: CASSQRLGVNTGQLY. The CDR3 as a whole reads CASSQRLGVNTGQLYF.

Worth noting for this clone: Gene names refer to mouse genes. The read terminates 1 residue before the CDR3 end, so the remaining end is supplied by the germline J gene. This chain links TRBV12-1 with TRBJ2-7; 9 bases are shared with TRBD2. The germline V gene has CDR1 SGHSN and CDR2 HYEKVE. This CDR3 has 13 residues. Trimming at V came to 0 bases and at J to 7 bases, leaving 3 bases not matched to a gene. The CDR3 reads CASSLMGGREQYF. The sequenced part of the CDR3 DNA is TGTGCCAGCTCTCTCATGGGGGGGCGGGAACAGTAC.

There are a few counts of this clone. Mouse gene names apply. The read is 1 residue too short to cover the CDR3 end, so that end is filled in from the germline J gene. The chain uses TRBV19 and TRBJ2-7; D unresolved. The CDR3 has 12 residues. Between the trimmed V and J ends, which lost 2 bases and 4 bases, there was a span of 7 bases. The germline CDR1 and CDR2 sequences are FNHDT and SITEND (reference sequence). The CDR3 loop reads CASSILEYEQYF. The part of the CDR3 DNA that was read is TGTGCCAGCAGTATTCTGGAGTATGAACAGTAC.

About this clone itself: Mouse germline and gene names are used. The read is 1 residue too short to cover the CDR3 end, so that end is filled in from the germline J gene. The genes are TRBV13-2 and TRBJ2-7; tentatively, D is TRBD1 or TRBD2 (6 bases each). Germline V gene lookup returns CDR1 NNHNN and CDR2 SYGAGS (reference sequence). Trimming shortened V by 3 bases and J by 3 bases, and 10 bases separated the two germline ends. The CDR3 is 13 residues long. The CDR3 spells CASGVGGVYEQYF. The DNA read from the CDR3 is TGTGCCAGCGGTGTTGGGGGCGTCTATGAACAGTAC.

Concerning this clone: Gene labels here are mouse ones. The read ends 1 residue shy of where the CDR3 ends; the end is completed using the germline J gene. The chain links TRBV5 to TRBJ1-4; 8 bases are shared with TRBD1. The CDR3 contains 14 residues. Losses at the gene ends were 4 bases for V and 7 bases for J; bases not matched to a gene: 5. The germline gives CDR1 LGHNA, CDR2 YNLKQL (reference sequence). Incomplete CDR3 DNA: TGTGCCAGCAGCCCCCAGGGGGCGGGCGAAAGATTATTT. Its translation is CASSPQGAGERLF. Given in full, the CDR3 is CASSPQGAGERLFF.

On this clone: Gene labels here are mouse ones. The CDR3 extends 1 residue past the end of the read, so its final part is completed from the germline J gene. The chain has TRBV5 and TRBJ1-4; D not resolved. The CDR3 covers 15 residues. V lost 0 bases and J 1 base, leaving 6 bases between the germline ends. Germline assignment: CDR1 LGHNA and CDR2 YNLKQL (reference sequence). The CDR3 bases that were read are TGTGCCAGCAGCCAAGATTTCCATTCCAACGAAAGATTATTT. Protein sequence: CASSQDFHSNERLF. The entire CDR3 is CASSQDFHSNERLFF.

This clone qualifies as medium-sized (0.01 to 0.1%). Gene labels here are mouse ones. The read terminates 1 residue before the CDR3 end, so the remaining end is supplied by the germline J gene. The chain uses TRBV2 and TRBJ2-7; 7 bases are a match to TRBD2. The V segment lost 3 bases and the J segment 4 bases; nucleotides outside the gene matches: 3. Germline lookup yields CDR1 LGHNA and CDR2 YSYQKL. CDR3 length equals 13 residues. The sequenced part of the CDR3 DNA is TGTGCCAGCAGCCACGACTGGGCGTATGAACAGTAC. As protein: CASSHDWAYEQY. The whole CDR3 region reads CASSHDWAYEQYF.

To note about this clone: Gene and germline names: mouse. The read falls 1 residue short of the CDR3 end, and the missing part is taken from the germline J gene. The rearrangement uses TRBV24 and TRBJ2-5; possible D gene TRBD1, 6 bases. The CDR3 consists of 13 residues. Germline V gene lookup returns CDR1 KGHTA and CDR2 FRNEEI. Trimming shortened V by 6 bases and J by 2 bases, and 9 bases separated the two germline ends. The CDR3 DNA, read in part, is TGTGCCAGCAGGTGGGACACCCAAGACACCCAGTAC. Residues: CASRWDTQDTQY. The full CDR3 reads CASRWDTQDTQYF.

About this clone itself: Gene names and germline refer to mouse. The observed sequence ends 1 residue before the CDR3 terminus, with the missing tail filled in from the germline J gene. The rearrangement uses TRBV26 and TRBJ2-2, with 7 positions matching TRBD2. This CDR3 spans 15 amino acids. The J segment lost 1 base and the V segment lost 2 bases, leaving 1 base of the junction unmatched. Germline CDR1 is KGHPV and CDR2 is FQNQEV (reference sequence). CDR3 bases read: TGTGCCAGCAGTCTGAGGACTGGAAACACCGGGCAGCTCTAC. Amino acids: CASSLRTGNTGQLY. The whole CDR3 protein reads CASSLRTGNTGQLYF.

As regards this clone: Gene and germline names: mouse. The read comes to an end 1 residue before the CDR3 does, leaving the germline J gene to fill in the end. The rearrangement uses TRBV12-1 and TRBJ1-4; 9 bases line up with TRBD1. Germline V CDR1 and CDR2: SGHSN, HYEKVE. CDR3 length equals 15 residues. V lost 2 bases to trimming and J lost 3 bases; unmatched junction nucleotides: 3. Partial CDR3 DNA: TGTGCCAGCTCTCCTCGGACAGGGGCCAACGAAAGATTATTT. This encodes CASSPRTGANERLF. In full, the CDR3 reads CASSPRTGANERLFF.

A note on this clone: All gene names here are mouse names. The read comes to an end 1 residue before the CDR3 does, leaving the germline J gene to fill in the end. This chain links TRBV13-2 with TRBJ2-5, with 13 nucleotides matching TRBD2. Germline assignment: CDR1 NNHNN and CDR2 SYGAGS (reference sequence). The length of the CDR3 is 15 residues. V lost 2 bases, J lost 6 bases, and 3 bases stayed unmatched. The CDR3 loop reads CASGDWTGGADTQYF. Incomplete CDR3 DNA: TGTGCCAGCGGTGACTGGACTGGGGGGGCTGACACCCAGTAC.

About this clone: The gene symbols are mouse symbols. The read terminates 1 residue before the CDR3 end, so the remaining end is supplied by the germline J gene. This chain links TRBV31 with TRBJ1-2, with 9 bases lining up with TRBD1. The CDR3 sequence is 15 residues long. V was clipped by 0 bases and J by 2 bases; unmatched bases: 4. The V gene's germline CDR1 is GKSSPN and CDR2 SITVG. The DNA read from the CDR3 is TGTGCCTGGAGTCTAGGAACAGGGGGCAACTCCGACTACACC. This translates into CAWSLGTGGNSDYT. The whole CDR3 protein is CAWSLGTGGNSDYTF.

For this clone: The gene names here belong to mouse. The read ends 1 residue early relative to the CDR3; the germline J gene fills the gap. V and J are TRBV5 and TRBJ1-1; 12 nucleotides match TRBD1. Germline V lookup: CDR1 LGHNA, CDR2 YNLKQL (reference sequence). After removal of 3 bases from V and 4 bases from J, the junction contained 3 bases not matched to a gene. This CDR3 spans 15 amino acids. Incomplete CDR3 DNA: TGTGCCAGCAGCCACGGGACAGGGGGCGTCACAGAAGTCTTC. It codes for CASSHGTGGVTEVF. The entire CDR3 protein is CASSHGTGGVTEVFF.

For this clone: Gene names are the mouse ones. The sequenced fragment ends 1 residue before the CDR3 boundary, so the rest is inferred from the germline J gene. This chain joins TRBV26 and TRBJ2-1; 11 nucleotides match TRBD2. Germline CDR1 and CDR2: KGHPV and FQNQEV (reference sequence). J gave up 7 bases and V 4 bases, and 3 bases lay outside the gene matches. This CDR3 is 14 amino acids long. The part of the CDR3 DNA that was read is TGTGCCAGCAGTCACTGGGGGGGCGTCGCTGAGCAGTTC. As protein: CASSHWGGVAEQF. The whole CDR3 protein is CASSHWGGVAEQFF.

In its sample, this clone was seen once. Each gene name is a mouse one. The read finishes 1 residue shy of the CDR3 end, and the germline J gene is used to complete it. J is TRBJ1-2 and V is TRBV23; TRBD1, the D gene given by the table, was not confirmed from the DNA. Per the germline V gene, CDR1 is KGHTA and CDR2 is FQNQQP. The CDR3 is 15 residues long. The CDR3 sequence: CSSSHPGQGYSDYTF. Incomplete CDR3 DNA: TGCTCCAGCAGTCACCCGGGACAGGGGTACTCCGACTACACC.